The rows below give T cell receptor beta chains drawn from one sample of a study of blood T cell repertoires in COVID-19. Clones were sequenced by immunoSEQ multiplex PCR, and TCRdb holds only the in-frame ones, with some missing. The table includes more than 350,000 clones, 80% to 90% detected once. What was sequenced was PBMCs or T cells enriched from blood (not recorded which). These receptors were collected from a man aged 18 to 30 who had recovered from COVID-19. Both conserved end residues are part of each CDR3. D genes are given only for firm matches. The size entry is marked missing in some rows and otherwise reads once, few, many or a size class.

size: once; D: -; V: TRBV6-2/TRBV6-3; J: TRBJ2-5; DNA: TGTGCCAGCAGTTACGACAGGGGGAAACCGGGACTAGTACAAGAGACCCAGTACTTC; CDR3: CASSYDRGKPGLVQETQYF
size: -; D: -; V: TRBV7-9; J: TRBJ2-3; DNA: TGTGCCAGCAGGCAAAAAGAAGCTAGCACAGATACGCAGTATTTT; CDR3: CASRQKEASTDTQYF
size: -; D: TRBD2; V: TRBV19; J: TRBJ2-2; DNA: TGTGCCAGTAGTCCTCCCCTTATGGGGCTAGCGGGGGTGAGGGCCGGGGAGCTGTTTTTT; CDR3: CASSPPLMGLAGVRAGELFF
size: once; D: TRBD2; V: TRBV7-2; J: TRBJ2-1; DNA: TGTGCCAGCAGCATACCCCCGGGACTAGCGGTGTACAATGAGCAGTTCTTC; CDR3: CASSIPPGLAVYNEQFF
size: once; D: TRBD2; V: TRBV3-1/TRBV3-2; J: TRBJ2-7; DNA: TGTGCCAGCAGCCGACTAGCGGGGGGGAACTACGAGCAGTACTTC; CDR3: CASSRLAGGNYEQYF
size: once; D: -; V: TRBV12-5; J: TRBJ2-3; DNA: TGTGCTAGTGGTTTGCGCGGGATCTCGACAGATACGCAGTATTTT; CDR3: CASGLRGISTDTQYF
size: -; D: TRBD1; V: TRBV7-2; J: TRBJ2-5; DNA: TGTGCCAGCAGCGCAGGACAGGGTGTCTGGCAAGAGACCCAGTACTTC; CDR3: CASSAGQGVWQETQYF
size: -; D: TRBD1; V: TRBV5-1; J: TRBJ1-2; DNA: TGCGCCAGCAGCCCCGACAGGGACTATGGCTACACCTTC; CDR3: CASSPDRDYGYTF
size: once; D: -; V: TRBV9; J: TRBJ1-6; DNA: TGTGCCAGCAGCCCCGGGGTGACGGATTCACCCCTCCACTTT; CDR3: CASSPGVTDSPLHF
size: -; D: -; V: TRBV25-1; J: TRBJ1-5; DNA: TGTGCCAGCAGTGTCGGTGGTAGCAATCAGCCCCAGCATTTT; CDR3: CASSVGGSNQPQHF
size: -; D: TRBD1; V: TRBV5-1; J: TRBJ1-6; DNA: TGCGCCAGCAGCTCGGAAGGACAGGCTAATTCACCCCTCCACTTT; CDR3: CASSSEGQANSPLHF
size: -; D: TRBD1; V: TRBV6-5; J: TRBJ2-7; DNA: TGTGCCAGCAGTTACGGGACAGGGAAGTACGAGCAGTACTTC; CDR3: CASSYGTGKYEQYF
size: -; D: -; V: TRBV19; J: TRBJ2-1; DNA: TGTGCCAGTAGTAAGCAGGGAAATCCTCTCCATGAGCAGTTCTTC; CDR3: CASSKQGNPLHEQFF
size: -; D: TRBD1; V: TRBV5-1; J: TRBJ2-1; DNA: TGCGCCAGCAGCTTGAAGGGGGACAGGATTTACAATGAGCAGTTCTTC; CDR3: CASSLKGDRIYNEQFF
size: -; D: TRBD1; V: TRBV6-5; J: TRBJ2-5; DNA: TGTGCCAGCCTGCCGACAGGGGCTCTTCAGACCCAGTACTTC; CDR3: CASLPTGALQTQYF
size: -; D: TRBD1; V: TRBV28; J: TRBJ2-7; DNA: TGTGCCAGCTTCGGACAGGGGGGCTCCTACGAGCAGTACTTC; CDR3: CASFGQGGSYEQYF
size: -; D: -; V: TRBV27; J: TRBJ2-7; DNA: TGTGCCAGCAGTTTCACCGACAAAGAGCAGTACTTC; CDR3: CASSFTDKEQYF
size: -; D: -; V: TRBV10-3; J: TRBJ2-3; DNA: TGTGCCATCAGGTCGGGAAAAGGGACAGATACGCAGTATTTT; CDR3: CAIRSGKGTDTQYF
size: -; D: -; V: TRBV7-2; J: TRBJ1-5; DNA: TGTGCCAGCAGCTGGACAGCGTACAATCAGCCCCAGCATTTT; CDR3: CASSWTAYNQPQHF
size: -; D: -; V: TRBV3-1/TRBV3-2; J: TRBJ1-1; DNA: TGTGCCAGCAGCCCTACAGCGAACACTGAAGCTTTCTTT; CDR3: CASSPTANTEAFF
size: -; D: TRBD1; V: TRBV6-5; J: TRBJ1-3; DNA: TGTGCCAGCAGGCGACAGGGGGTCGGTGGAAACACCATATATTTT; CDR3: CASRRQGVGGNTIYF
size: -; D: -; V: TRBV7-9; J: TRBJ2-7; DNA: TGTGCCAGCAGCTTTGCAGGGTCCTACGAGCAGTACTTC; CDR3: CASSFAGSYEQYF
size: -; D: -; V: TRBV5-1; J: TRBJ2-7; DNA: TGCGCCAGCAGCTTGCTGGAGCAGGGGAGCTACGAGCAGTACTTC; CDR3: CASSLLEQGSYEQYF
size: -; D: TRBD2; V: TRBV28; J: TRBJ2-3; DNA: TGTGCCAGCAGTCCAATTTGGGCGGGAGGGGCAGATACGCAGTATTTT; CDR3: CASSPIWAGGADTQYF
size: -; D: TRBD2; V: TRBV6-6; J: TRBJ2-3; DNA: TGTGCCAGCAGTCGAAACGTTCGCGGGGGGGCTGATACGCAGTATTTT; CDR3: CASSRNVRGGADTQYF
size: -; D: -; V: TRBV5-6; J: TRBJ2-5; DNA: TGTGCCAGCAGCTTGCAGAACCAAGAGACCCAGTACTTC; CDR3: CASSLQNQETQYF
size: once; D: -; V: TRBV2; J: TRBJ2-3; DNA: TGTGCCAGCAGGGGGCGGGGGCCCACAGATACGCAGTATTTT; CDR3: CASRGRGPTDTQYF
size: -; D: -; V: TRBV23-1; J: TRBJ2-5; DNA: TGCGCCAGCAGTCACCGCGGACTGAAAAACCAAGAGACCCAGTACTTC; CDR3: CASSHRGLKNQETQYF
size: -; D: -; V: TRBV15; J: TRBJ2-7; DNA: TGTGCCACCAGCTCGCTTGGCGGGACCTACGAGCAGTACTTC; CDR3: CATSSLGGTYEQYF
size: -; D: TRBD2; V: TRBV11-2; J: TRBJ2-3; DNA: TGTGCCAGCGCACCCGGAGGGACTAGGAGCGATACGCAGTATTTT; CDR3: CASAPGGTRSDTQYF
size: -; D: TRBD1; V: TRBV5-1; J: TRBJ2-3; DNA: TGCGCCAGCAGCATGGGACAGGACGAGGATACGCAGTATTTT; CDR3: CASSMGQDEDTQYF
size: -; D: -; V: TRBV7-9; J: TRBJ1-2; DNA: TGTGCCAGCACTTCGAGGAAGGACTATGGCTACACCTTC; CDR3: CASTSRKDYGYTF
size: -; D: TRBD1; V: TRBV4-3; J: TRBJ2-7; DNA: TGCGCCAGCAGCCACCCAACCGGGACAGGCTCCTACGAGCAGTACTTC; CDR3: CASSHPTGTGSYEQYF
size: once; D: -; V: TRBV4-1; J: TRBJ1-2; DNA: TGCGCCAGCAGCCAAGGATGGGAGGGGAATGACTATGGCTACACCTTC; CDR3: CASSQGWEGNDYGYTF
size: -; D: TRBD2; V: TRBV10-2; J: TRBJ2-2; DNA: TGCGCCAGCAGTGAGTCGGGGGAGAGCGGGGTCACCGGGGAGCTGTTTTTT; CDR3: CASSESGESGVTGELFF
size: once; D: -; V: TRBV12-3/TRBV12-4; J: TRBJ1-2; DNA: TGTGCCAGCAGTCTGGACAGTATGTACGGCTACACCTTC; CDR3: CASSLDSMYGYTF
size: -; D: TRBD1; V: TRBV7-9; J: TRBJ1-1; DNA: TGTGCCAGCAGCGGGCGACAGGGGAGTAACACTGAAGCTTTCTTT; CDR3: CASSGRQGSNTEAFF
size: once; D: -; V: TRBV5-1; J: TRBJ1-2; DNA: TGCGCCAGCAGTGATCGAGCGTTAAACTATGGCTACACCTTC; CDR3: CASSDRALNYGYTF
size: -; D: -; V: TRBV12-5; J: TRBJ1-1; DNA: TGTGCTAGTGGACCGGACAGGAACACTGAAGCTTTCTTT; CDR3: CASGPDRNTEAFF
size: -; D: TRBD2; V: TRBV7-9; J: TRBJ2-1; DNA: TGTGCCAGCAGCCCCTGGGGACTAGCGGATTACAATGAGCAGTTCTTC; CDR3: CASSPWGLADYNEQFF
size: -; D: TRBD1; V: TRBV19; J: TRBJ1-5; DNA: TGTGCCAGTAGTAGACAGGGCGGTCAGCCCCAGCATTTT; CDR3: CASSRQGGQPQHF